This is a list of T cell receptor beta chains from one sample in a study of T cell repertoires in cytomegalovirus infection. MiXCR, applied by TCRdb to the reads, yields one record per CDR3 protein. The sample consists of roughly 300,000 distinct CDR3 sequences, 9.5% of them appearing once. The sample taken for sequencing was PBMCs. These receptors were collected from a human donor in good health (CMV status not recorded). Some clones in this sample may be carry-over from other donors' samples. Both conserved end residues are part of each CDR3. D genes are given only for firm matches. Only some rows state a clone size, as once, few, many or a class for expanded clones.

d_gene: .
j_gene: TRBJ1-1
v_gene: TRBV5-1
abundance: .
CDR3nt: TGCGCCAGCAGCACAGGAATGGGGTTCACTGAAGCTTTCTTT
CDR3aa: CASSTGMGFTEAFF

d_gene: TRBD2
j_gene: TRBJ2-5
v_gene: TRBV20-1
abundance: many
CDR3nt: TGCAGTGCTCCCCGGGGGGGGCTAGTAGAGACCCAGTACTTC
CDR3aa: CSAPRGGLVETQYF

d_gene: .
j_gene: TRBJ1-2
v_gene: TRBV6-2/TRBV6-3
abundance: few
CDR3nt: TGTGCCAGCAGTTACTTGGTCGGCGGCTACACCTTC
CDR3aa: CASSYLVGGYTF

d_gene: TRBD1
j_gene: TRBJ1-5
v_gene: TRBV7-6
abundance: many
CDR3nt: TGTGCCAGCAGTTTTGGACAGGGCCGTACCCAGCCCCAGCATTTT
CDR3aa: CASSFGQGRTQPQHF

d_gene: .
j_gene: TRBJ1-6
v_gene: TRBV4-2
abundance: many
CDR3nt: TGTGCCAGCGGAGTGACAGGCAAAGATAATTCACCCCTCCACTTT
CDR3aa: CASGVTGKDNSPLHF

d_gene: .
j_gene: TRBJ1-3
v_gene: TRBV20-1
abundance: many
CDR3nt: TGCAGTGCATTAAGGGACGCCTCTGGAAACACCATATATTTT
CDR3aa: CSALRDASGNTIYF

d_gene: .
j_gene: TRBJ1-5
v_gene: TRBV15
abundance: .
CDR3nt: TGTGCCACCAGCAGAGAATTGAAGGTTAGGGACAATCAGCCCCAGCATTTT
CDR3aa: CATSRELKVRDNQPQHF

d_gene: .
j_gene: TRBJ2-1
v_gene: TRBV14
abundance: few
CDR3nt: TGTGCCAGCAGCCAAGATCCCGCAGGCCTGGGTGAGCAGTTCTTC
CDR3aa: CASSQDPAGLGEQFF

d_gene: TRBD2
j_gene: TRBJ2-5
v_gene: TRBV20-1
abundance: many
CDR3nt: TGCAGTGCTAGAAGTATTAGCGGGGGGCTTATAGAGACCCAGTACTTC
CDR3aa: CSARSISGGLIETQYF

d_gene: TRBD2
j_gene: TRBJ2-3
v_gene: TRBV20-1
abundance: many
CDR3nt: TGCAGTGCTGCCTTGGGACTAGCGGGGGGTGGACGAGGCACAGATACGCAGTATTTT
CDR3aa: CSAALGLAGGGRGTDTQYF